This TCR beta chain stems from a study of cytomegalovirus exposure and HLA in healthy donors. Study outcomes and limitations: Three of the chains that were CMV-associated were confirmed in vitro to be specific for CMV antigens. A list of 150 to 200 TCR beta chains associated with cytomegalovirus was given. The tendency of first-cohort TCR clusters to co-occur in the 130 or so validation repertoires was identified by a subsequent analysis. Despite most TCR sequences being rare, some public TCRs occurred in many donors.

Germline V gene sequence: CDR1 LGHNA, CDR2 YSLEER. This CDR3 contains 16 residues. The V gene lost 7 bases and the J gene lost 4 bases, with 17 bases spanning the gap. Only in-frame clones appear in the TCRdb table, and some are missing; sequencing was by immunoSEQ multiplex PCR. This sample has fewer than 140,000 clones, with about nine tenths found just once. In its sample, this clone was seen a few times. Its target is unknown. This rearrangement joins TRBV4-3 to TRBJ2-6; tentatively, D is TRBD2 (6 bases). The receptor was isolated from a woman aged 18-30 years in good health and CMV-seropositive. The source material was PBMCs. This CDR3 reads CASTSEGTSGANVLTF. CDR3 in DNA: TGCGCCAGCACCTCGGAGGGAACGTCCGGGGCCAACGTCCTGACTTTC.